Listed here are 9 T cell receptor beta chains from one sample, sequenced in a study of blood T cell repertoires in COVID-19. Measured with immunoSEQ multiplex PCR; TCRdb has only the in-frame clones, and not every one. The repertoire holds 150,000 or so clones, with 80% to 90% as singletons. The sequenced sample consisted of peripheral blood. The receptors here all came from a young man with COVID-19, enrolled during active disease.

This clone was seen more than once but under ten times. The chain is built from TRBV10-3 and TRBJ2-1, with TRBD2 matching over 7 bases. The J segment lost 5 bases and the V segment lost 0 bases, leaving 7 bases of the junction unmatched. CDR3 length equals 16 residues. Germline V gives CDR1 ENHRY, CDR2 SYGVKD. CDR3: CAISESGAGVNNEQFF. For the CDR3, the DNA is TGTGCCATCAGTGAGTCCGGGGCGGGAGTCAACAATGAGCAGTTCTTC.

The chain employs TRBV9 and TRBJ1-4, with D unclear. CDR1 and CDR2 from the germline V gene are SGDLS and YYNGEE. The germline V and J ends were trimmed by 0 bases and 6 bases, with 6 bases remaining between them. The CDR3 sequence is 13 residues long. The CDR3 DNA follows: TGTGCCAGCAGCGTAGGAGTTTATGAAAAACTGTTTTTT. It translates to CASSVGVYEKLFF.

This clone occurred once. The V gene is TRBV2, the J gene TRBJ1-2; D gene unclear. The CDR3 is made up of 16 amino acids. Germline-derived CDR1 and CDR2 are SNHLY and FYNNEI. Trimming removed 6 bases at V and 0 bases at J, with 17 bases between. CDR3 DNA: TGTGCCAGCAGACGTACTTACCGACAAACTAACTATGGCTACACCTTC. This translates into CASRRTYRQTNYGYTF.

V usage is TRBV6-5 and J usage is TRBJ2-7, with 9 bases lining up with TRBD1. The CDR3 is 11 residues long. Per the germline V gene, CDR1 is MNHEY and CDR2 is SVGAGI. Germline trimming cut 6 bases from V and 12 bases from J; bases unmatched to any gene: 6. This chain's CDR3 is CASSPGQGWYF. The CDR3 nucleotides are TGTGCCAGCAGCCCCGGACAGGGGTGGTACTTC.

The CDR3 sequence: CASSLEIAGGGETQYF. Here the CDR3 DNA reads TGTGCCAGCAGCTTAGAGATAGCGGGGGGCGGGGAGACCCAGTACTTC. The rearrangement uses TRBV11-2 and TRBJ2-5, with 10 nucleotides matching TRBD2. The length of the CDR3 is 16 residues. Germline V gene data show CDR1 as SGHAT and CDR2 as FQNNGV. J was trimmed by 5 bases and V by 0 bases; bases with no gene match: 6. Looking up the rest from reference TRBV11-2 and TRBJ2-5 gives the full variable domain: EAGVAQSPRYKIIEKRQSVAFWCNPISGHATLYWYQQILGQGPKLLIQFQNNGVVDDSQLPKDRFSAERLKGVDSTLKIQPAKLEDSAVYLCASSLEIAGGGETQYFGPGTRLLVL.

The count of this clone is one. As DNA, the CDR3 is TGTGCCAGTAGTATACATCAGCGGGAGTGGGTCGATGAGCAGTTCTTC. Residues: CASSIHQREWVDEQFF. The genes are TRBV19 and TRBJ2-1, with 8 bases lining up with TRBD2. This CDR3 spans 16 amino acids. Germline loops: CDR1 LNHDA, CDR2 SQIVND (reference sequence). The V segment lost 2 bases and the J segment 8 bases; nucleotides outside the gene matches: 11. Full variable domain (missing parts from reference TRBV19 and TRBJ2-1): DGGITQSPKYLFRKEGQNVTLSCEQNLNHDAMYWYRQDPGQGLRLIYYSQIVNDFQKGDIAEGYSVSREKKESFPLTVTSAQKNPTAFYLCASSIHQREWVDEQFFGPGTRLTVL.

V is TRBV27 and J is TRBJ1-5, with TRBD1 as a possible D gene (6 bases). CDR3 length: 15 residues. Per germline, CDR1 MNHEY and CDR2 SMNVEV (reference sequence). Trimming removed 3 bases from V and 1 base from J, with 10 bases in between. In DNA form, the CDR3 reads TGTGCCAGCAGTTTTGCAGGGGCGAGCAATCAGCCCCAGCATTTT. Amino acids: CASSFAGASNQPQHF.

In DNA form, the CDR3 reads TGTGCCAGCAGTTCAACCGATATTAGCTACGAGCAGTACTTC. Translation gives CASSSTDISYEQYF. The chain couples TRBV6-5 to TRBJ2-7, with no clear D. Between the trimmed V and J ends, which lost 4 bases and 3 bases, there was a span of 13 bases. Germline values: CDR1 MNHEY, CDR2 SVGAGI. The CDR3 totals 14 residues.

The genes are TRBV7-2 and TRBJ1-5, with a tentative D call TRBD1 (5 bases). The CDR3 contains 14 residues. Looked up from germline, CDR1 is SGHTA and CDR2 is FQGNSA. V lost 1 base and J lost 3, with 7 bases in between. The chain's CDR3 is CASSLGQPNQPQHF. Written as DNA, the CDR3 is TGTGCCAGCAGCTTAGGACAGCCCAATCAGCCCCAGCATTTT.